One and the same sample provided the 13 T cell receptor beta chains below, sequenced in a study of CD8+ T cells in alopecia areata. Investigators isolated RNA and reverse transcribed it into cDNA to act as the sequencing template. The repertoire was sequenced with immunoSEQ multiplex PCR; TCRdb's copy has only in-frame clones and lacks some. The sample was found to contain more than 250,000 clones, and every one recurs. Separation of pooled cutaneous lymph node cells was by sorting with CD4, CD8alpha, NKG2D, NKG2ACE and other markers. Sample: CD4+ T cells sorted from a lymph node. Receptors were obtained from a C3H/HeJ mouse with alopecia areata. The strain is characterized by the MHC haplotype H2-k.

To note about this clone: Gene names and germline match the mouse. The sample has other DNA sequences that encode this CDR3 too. The CDR3 spells CASSRDWGGAEQFF. The CDR3 DNA, read in part, is TGTGCCAGCAGTCGGGACTGGGGGGGGGCT. The chain combines TRBV13-1 with TRBJ2-1; the match to TRBD2 covers 13 bases. Coverage ceases 4 residues before the CDR3 finishes, and the germline J gene fills in the end. Germline values: CDR1 NSHNY, CDR2 SYGAGN. The length of the CDR3 is 14 residues.

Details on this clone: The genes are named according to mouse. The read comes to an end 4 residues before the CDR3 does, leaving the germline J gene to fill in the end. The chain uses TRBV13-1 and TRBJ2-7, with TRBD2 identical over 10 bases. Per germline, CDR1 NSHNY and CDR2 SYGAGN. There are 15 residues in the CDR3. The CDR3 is CASSARTGGEYEQYF. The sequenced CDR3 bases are TGTGCCAGCAGTGCCCGAACTGGGGGGGAGTAT.

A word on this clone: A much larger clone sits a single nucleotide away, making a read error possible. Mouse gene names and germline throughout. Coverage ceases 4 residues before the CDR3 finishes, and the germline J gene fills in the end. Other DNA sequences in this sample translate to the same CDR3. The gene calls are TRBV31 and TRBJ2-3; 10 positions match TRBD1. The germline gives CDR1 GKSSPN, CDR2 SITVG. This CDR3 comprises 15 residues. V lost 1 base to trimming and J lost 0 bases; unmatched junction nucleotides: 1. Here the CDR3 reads CAWSPGQGSAETLYF. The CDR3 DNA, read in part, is TGTGCCTGGAGTCCGGGACAGGGGAGTGCAGAA.

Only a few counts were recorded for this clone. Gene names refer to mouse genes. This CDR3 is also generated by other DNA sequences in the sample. Partial CDR3 DNA: TGTGCCAGCAGGACTGCTAACACCGGG. Translation gives CASRTANTG. The CDR3 in its entirety is CASRTANTGQLYF. The chain couples TRBV13-1 to TRBJ2-2, with D perhaps matching TRBD2 (5 bases). From the germline J gene comes the end of the CDR3, since the read stops 4 residues before it. This CDR3 is 13 amino acids long. Germline values: CDR1 NSHNY, CDR2 SYGAGN. The V end was cut by 5 bases, the J end by 2 bases, with 7 bases between.

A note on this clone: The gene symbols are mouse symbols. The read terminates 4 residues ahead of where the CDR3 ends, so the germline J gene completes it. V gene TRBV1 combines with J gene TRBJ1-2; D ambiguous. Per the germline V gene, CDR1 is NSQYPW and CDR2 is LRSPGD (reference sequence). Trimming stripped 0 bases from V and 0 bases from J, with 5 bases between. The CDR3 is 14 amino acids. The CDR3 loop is CTCSADSSNSDYTF. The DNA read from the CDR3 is TGCACCTGCAGTGCAGACAGCTCAAACTCC.

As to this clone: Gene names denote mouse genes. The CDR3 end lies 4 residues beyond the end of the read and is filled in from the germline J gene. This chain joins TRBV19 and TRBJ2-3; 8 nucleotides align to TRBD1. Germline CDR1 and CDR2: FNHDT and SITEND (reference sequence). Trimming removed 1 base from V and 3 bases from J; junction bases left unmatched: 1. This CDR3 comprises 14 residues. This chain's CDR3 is CASSIRDRAETLYF. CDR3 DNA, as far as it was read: TGTGCCAGCAGTATAAGGGACAGGGCAGAA.

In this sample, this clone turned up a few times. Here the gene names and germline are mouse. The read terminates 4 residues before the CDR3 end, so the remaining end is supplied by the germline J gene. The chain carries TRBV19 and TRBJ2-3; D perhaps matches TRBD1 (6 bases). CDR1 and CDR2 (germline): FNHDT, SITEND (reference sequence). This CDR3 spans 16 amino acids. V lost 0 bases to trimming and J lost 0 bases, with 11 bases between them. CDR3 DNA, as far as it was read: TGTGCCAGCAGTATAGACCGGGACAATAGTGCAGAA. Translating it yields CASSIDRDNSAE. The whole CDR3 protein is CASSIDRDNSAETLYF. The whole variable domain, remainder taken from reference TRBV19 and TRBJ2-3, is GGIITQTPKFLIGQEGQKLTLKCQQNFNHDTMYWYRQDSGKGLRLIYYSITENDLQKGDLSEGYDASREKKSSFSLTVTSAQKNEMAVFLCASSIDRDNSAETLYFGSGTRLTVL.

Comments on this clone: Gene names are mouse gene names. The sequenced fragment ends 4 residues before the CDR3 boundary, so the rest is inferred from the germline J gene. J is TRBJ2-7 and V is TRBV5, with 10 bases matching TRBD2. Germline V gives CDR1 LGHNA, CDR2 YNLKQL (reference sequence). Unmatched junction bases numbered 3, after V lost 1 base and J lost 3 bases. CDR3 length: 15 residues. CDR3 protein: CASSQGDWGHYEQYF. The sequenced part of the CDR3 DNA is TGTGCCAGCAGCCAAGGGGACTGGGGTCACTAT.

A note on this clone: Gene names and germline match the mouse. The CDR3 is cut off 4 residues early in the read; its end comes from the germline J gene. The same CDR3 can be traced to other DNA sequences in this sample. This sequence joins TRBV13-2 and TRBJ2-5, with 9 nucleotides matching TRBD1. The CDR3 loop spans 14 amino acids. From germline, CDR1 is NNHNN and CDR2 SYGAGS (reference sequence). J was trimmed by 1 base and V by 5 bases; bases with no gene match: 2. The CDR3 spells CASGDRGDQDTQYF. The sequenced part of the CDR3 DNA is TGTGCCAGCGGGGACAGGGGAGACCAAGAC.

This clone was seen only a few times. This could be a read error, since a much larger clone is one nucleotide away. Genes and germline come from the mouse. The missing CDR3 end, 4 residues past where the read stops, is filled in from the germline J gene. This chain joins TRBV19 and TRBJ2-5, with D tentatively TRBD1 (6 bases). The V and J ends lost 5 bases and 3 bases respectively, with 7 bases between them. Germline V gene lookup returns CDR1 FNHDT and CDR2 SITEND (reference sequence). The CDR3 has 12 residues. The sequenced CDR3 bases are TGTGCCAGCAGGGGACAACAAGAC. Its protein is CASRGQQD. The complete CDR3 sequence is CASRGQQDTQYF.

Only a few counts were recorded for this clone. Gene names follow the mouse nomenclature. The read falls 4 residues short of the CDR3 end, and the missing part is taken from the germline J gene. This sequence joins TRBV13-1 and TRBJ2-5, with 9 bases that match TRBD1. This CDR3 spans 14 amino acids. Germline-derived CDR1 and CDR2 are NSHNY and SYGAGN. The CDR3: CASSARDREDTQYF. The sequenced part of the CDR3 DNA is TGTGCCAGCAGTGCCCGGGACAGGGAGGAC.

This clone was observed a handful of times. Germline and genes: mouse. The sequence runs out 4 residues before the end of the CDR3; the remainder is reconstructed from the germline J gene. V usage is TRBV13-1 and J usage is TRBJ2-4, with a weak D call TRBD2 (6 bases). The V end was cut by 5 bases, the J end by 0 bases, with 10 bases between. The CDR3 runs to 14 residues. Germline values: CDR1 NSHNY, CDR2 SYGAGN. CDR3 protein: CASRRTASQNTLYF. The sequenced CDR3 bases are TGTGCCAGCAGGCGGACTGCTAGTCAAAAC.

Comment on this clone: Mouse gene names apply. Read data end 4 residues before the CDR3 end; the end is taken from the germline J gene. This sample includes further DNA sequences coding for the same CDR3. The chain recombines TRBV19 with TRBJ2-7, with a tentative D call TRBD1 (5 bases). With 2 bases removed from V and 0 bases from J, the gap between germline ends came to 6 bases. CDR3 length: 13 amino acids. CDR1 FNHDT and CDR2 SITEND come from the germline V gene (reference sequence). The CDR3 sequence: CASSIRDSYEQYF. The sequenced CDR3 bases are TGTGCCAGCAGTATCAGGGACTCCTAT.